A selection of T cell receptor beta chains follows, all from one sample in a study of OX40 agonist ivuxolimab in advanced cancers. Assay: immunoSEQ multiplex PCR; the TCRdb copy retains only in-frame clones and omits some. The sample lists about 5,800 clones; roughly 77% were seen once. This specimen was CD4+ or CD8+ T cells sorted from blood, taken in a trial of the OX40 agonist ivuxolimab. The receptors stem from an adult with an advanced solid tumor such as melanoma, head and neck, liver or kidney cancer. Both conserved end residues are part of each CDR3. The D gene is left open where the match is weak. Clone size, where shown, is once, few, many, or a class for clones that have expanded.

>NA|TRBD2|TRBV4-1|TRBJ2-1
CASSLGLAGVTLINEQFF
TGCGCCAGCAGCCTGGGACTAGCGGGAGTTACTTTGATCAATGAGCAGTTCTTC
>NA|NA|TRBV7-6|TRBJ1-1
CASSPGGNTEAFF
TGTGCCAGCAGCCCCGGGGGGAACACTGAAGCTTTCTTT
>NA|NA|TRBV30|TRBJ1-2
CASKNYGYTF
TGTGCCTCAAAAAACTATGGCTACACCTTC
>few|TRBD2|TRBV7-3|TRBJ2-1
CASSARSGGLADNEQFF
TGTGCCAGCAGCGCGAGGTCCGGGGGACTAGCAGACAATGAGCAGTTCTTC
>NA|NA|TRBV6-1|TRBJ1-2
CASSDLYPQYTF
TGTGCCAGCAGTGACCTCTACCCCCAGTACACCTTC
>NA|NA|TRBV27|TRBJ2-7
CASSLYNSYEQYF
TGTGCCAGCAGTTTATACAACTCCTACGAGCAGTACTTC
>NA|TRBD1|TRBV27|TRBJ1-2
CASSRDRGRSGYTF
TGTGCCAGCAGCCGGGACAGGGGGCGGAGTGGCTACACCTTC
>NA|TRBD1|TRBV30|TRBJ2-1
CAWSVGTGVTDEQFF
TGTGCCTGGAGTGTAGGGACAGGGGTAACCGATGAGCAGTTCTTC
>NA|TRBD1|TRBV27|TRBJ1-4
CASSLSAGQGDEKLFF
TGTGCCAGCAGTTTATCGGCGGGACAGGGTGATGAAAAACTGTTTTTT
>NA|NA|TRBV27|TRBJ2-5
CASSSRDGYQETQYF
TGTGCCAGCAGTTCCCGGGACGGGTACCAAGAGACCCAGTACTTC
>NA|NA|TRBV28|TRBJ1-5
CASSLGWGGAHQPQHF
TGTGCCAGCAGTTTAGGGTGGGGAGGGGCCCATCAGCCCCAGCATTTT